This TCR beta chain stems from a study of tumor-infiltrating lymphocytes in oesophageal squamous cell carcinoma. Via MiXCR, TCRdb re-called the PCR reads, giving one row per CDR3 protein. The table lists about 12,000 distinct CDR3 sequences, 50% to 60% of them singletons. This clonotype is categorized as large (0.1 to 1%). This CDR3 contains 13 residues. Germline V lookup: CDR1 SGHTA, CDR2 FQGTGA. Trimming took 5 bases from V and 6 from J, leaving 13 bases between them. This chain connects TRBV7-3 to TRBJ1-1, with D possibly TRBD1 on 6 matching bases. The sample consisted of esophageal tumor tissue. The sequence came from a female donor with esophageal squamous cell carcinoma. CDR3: CASSVLQGSEAFF. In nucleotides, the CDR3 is TGTGCCAGCAGCGTCCTACAGGGCTCTGAAGCTTTCTTT.